This T cell receptor (beta chain) is from a study of regulatory T cells in long-lasting Graves disease. Study-wide findings and caveats: Persistent disease preferred TRBV28, TRBJ1-2 and TRBJ2-5; new disease, TRBV20-1 and TRBJ2-1.

Construction of the TCR beta libraries employed iRepertoire HTBI primers in conjunction with Arm-PCR of CDR3 regions. Each CDR3 protein gets one entry after TCRdb re-called the multiplex PCR reads with MiXCR. The profile shows hundreds of thousands of distinct CDR3 sequences, 16% of them singletons. As for time point: newly diagnosed GD, antithyroid drugs for less than 3 months. With RNA extracted from PBMCs as input, the TCR library was made. With respect to this clonotype: The antigen is undetermined.

The germline V gene encodes CDR1 MNHNS and CDR2 SASEGT. The CDR3 length is 20 residues. J gave up 0 bases and V 3 bases, and 17 bases lay outside the gene matches. The sample was also linked to a second study, of T cells in Graves' hyperthyroidism and ophthalmopathy.

The clonotype originates from a woman younger than 45 with Graves disease. This chain links TRBV6-1 with TRBJ2-7, with 10 nucleotides matching TRBD1. The source was peripheral blood mononuclear cells (PBMCs), collected at new diagnosis, from a patient treated with antithyroid drugs. CDR3: CASSDSHTGTGDNHSYEQYF. The CDR3 DNA reads TGTGCCAGCAGTGACTCCCATACCGGGACAGGGGACAACCACTCCTACGAGCAGTACTTC.